The sequence of this T cell receptor (beta chain) was determined in a study of CD8+CD57+ T cells in acquired aplastic anemia listed by TCRdb under 2018. Study-wide context: On average, sorted CD4+ and CD8+ cells yielded about 3 ug of extracted DNA, with a range of roughly 0.18 to 30 ug. For healthy donor samples, the average read count was roughly 9.9 million for CD4+ cells and 11 million to 14 million for CD8+ cells. Overall study results and their limits: No significant difference in CD8+ Simpson's diversity was found between patients and healthy controls (P=0.060). Twenty-nine CD8+ CDR3 sequences were found to be shared between patients and controls, but these sequences appeared to be highly expressed in patients and within the immunodominant clones of the patients.

This clonotype was detected ten times or more. Its antigen target is currently unknown. No per-base quality is available; no much larger clone lies one base away. Genomic DNA served as template for TCR beta VDJ combination and CDR3 sequence profiling. An Illumina HiSeq 2000 was the platform used for TCR repertoire sequencing. The authors' analysis ran thus. TRBV/TRBJ rearrangement plots, CDR3 size and DJ length profiles, and Simpson's diversity index were used to evaluate the repertoires. Whichever DNA sequence was most abundant in the deep sequencing data was defined as the immunodominant clone. CDR3 amino acid sequences were screened for sharing across subjects and compared with published repertoires and the VDJdb database. In-frame beta chains were kept once TCRdb had trimmed the public reads at Q25 with fastp and called clones with MiXCR. Each entry is one CDR3 protein sequence, shown with its most common DNA and genes. Here the V and J calls rest on TCRdb's processing, not on the authors' analysis. The sample profile shows 200,000 to 250,000 distinct CDR3 sequences; around 60% of them were found once. In total, the top ten clones hold roughly 29% of the sample.

The CDR3 runs 13 residues from the cysteine to the phenylalanine. The kept DNA is CDR3 alone, 39 bases in frame from the first base. From the germline V gene (reference sequence), CDR1 is MNHEY and CDR2 is SMNVEV. The V end loses 2 bases and the J end loses 10 bases, and a stretch of 12 bases separates them. TCR repertoires of sorted CD4+ and CD8+ blood T cells from severe aplastic anemia patients and healthy subjects were deep-sequenced in the study. Ficoll-Paque density gradient centrifugation was used to isolate peripheral blood mononuclear cells. Before DNA extraction, CD4+ and CD8+ T cells were sorted with FACS or magnetic beads.

The source material was sorted CD4+, CD8+, or CD8+CD57+ T cells (not recorded which) from PBMCs. Recombination linked TRBV27 to TRBJ2-1, with the identity of the D gene unclear. The clonotype comes from a human donor in good health. The nucleotide sequence is TGTGCCAGCAGTTTAAGTGGACGTTCGGAGCAGTTCTTC. Protein translation: CASSLSGRSEQFF.